These 31 T cell receptor beta chains share one sample of origin, sequenced in a study of blood T cells in healthy people across ages. Through a sample-barcoded 5' primer and a J-beta primer mix, a second PCR was run for roughly 7 to 11 cycles. In TCRdb, the 5' RACE reads were re-called with MiXCR into one record per CDR3 protein. The table lists approximately 1.5 million distinct CDR3 sequences, around 40% of them singletons. The sample taken for sequencing was blood. Every receptor here comes from a woman aged 18-35 years in good health.

Here the CDR3 DNA reads TGCAGTGCTAGTCCGGGACCCAATTCACCCCTCCACTTT. Protein sequence: CSASPGPNSPLHF. The chain recombines TRBV20-1 with TRBJ1-6; D possibly corresponds to TRBD1 (5 bases). Germline CDR1 is DFQATT and CDR2 is SNEGSKA (reference sequence). The ends were cut back, 3 bases at V and 7 bases at J, with 10 bases in the middle. The CDR3 length is 13 residues.

This clonotype appeared a few times. The V gene is TRBV29-1, the J gene TRBJ1-6, with 7 nucleotides matching TRBD1. Trimming took 8 bases from V and 10 from J; bases not matched to a gene: 20. The CDR3 consists of 16 residues. The V gene's germline CDR1 is SQVTM and CDR2 ANQGSEA. In DNA form, the CDR3 reads TGCAGCCCCCCGGACAGGTTGCCCCCAGCGGGATCACCCCTCCACTTT. The encoded protein is CSPPDRLPPAGSPLHF.

This clonotype has a handful of counts. The chain joins TRBV29-1 to TRBJ2-7; weak D call: TRBD2 (6 bases). V lost 6 bases and J 0 bases, leaving 12 bases between the germline ends. In germline, CDR1 is SQVTM, CDR2 ANQGSEA. The CDR3 sequence is 13 residues long. The CDR3 protein is CSVGPGLSYEQYF. CDR3 nucleotide sequence: TGCAGCGTGGGACCGGGACTCTCCTACGAGCAGTACTTC.

This clonotype was seen only once. Sequence at one end of the junction differs from germline and may be a read error. The chain combines TRBV6-5 with TRBJ1-2; 9 nucleotides agree with TRBD1. The CDR3 runs to 14 residues. Germline V lookup: CDR1 MNHEY, CDR2 SVGAGI. Here the CDR3 DNA reads TGTGCCGGCAGTTCGGGACAGGGAAACTATGGCTACACCTTC. Translated, it gives CAGSSGQGNYGYTF.

This clonotype was observed a handful of times. The rearrangement links TRBV2 to TRBJ1-1; D not resolved. In germline, CDR1 is SNHLY, CDR2 FYNNEI. The ends were cut back, 4 bases at V and 0 bases at J, with 9 bases in the middle. CDR3 size: 14 residues. CDR3 protein: CASSGQRMNTEAFF. In DNA form, the CDR3 reads TGTGCCAGCAGTGGGCAGAGAATGAACACTGAAGCTTTCTTT. The full variable domain, completed using reference TRBV2 and TRBJ1-1, is EPEVTQTPSHQVTQMGQEVILRCVPISNHLYFYWYRQILGQKVEFLVSFYNNEISEKSEIFDDQFSVERPDGSNFTLKIRSTKLEDSAMYFCASSGQRMNTEAFFGQGTRLTVV.

The chain combines TRBV4-3 with TRBJ2-7; tentatively, D is TRBD1 (5 bases). In germline, CDR1 is LGHNA, CDR2 YSLEER. This CDR3 contains 15 residues. The V end was cut by 0 bases, the J end by 5 bases, with 14 bases between. In nucleotides, the CDR3 is TGCGCCAGCAGCCAAGATCTCCCCAGGGTGCACGAGCAGTACTTC. It specifies CASSQDLPRVHEQYF.

The chain couples TRBV6-1 to TRBJ2-7; either TRBD1 or TRBD2 may supply D (5 bases each). Germline V gives CDR1 MNHNS, CDR2 SASEGT. The CDR3 has 12 amino acids. Trimming removed 7 bases from V and 4 bases from J, with 11 bases in between. The CDR3 is CASTGARYEQYF. The CDR3 DNA is TGTGCCAGCACCGGGGCCCGTTACGAGCAGTACTTC.

J is TRBJ2-5 and V is TRBV7-2; 11 nucleotides line up with TRBD2. Per germline, CDR1 SGHTA and CDR2 FQGNSA. There are 17 residues in the CDR3. With 4 bases clipped from V and 2 bases from J, the junction kept 9 bases outside the gene matches. This CDR3 reads CASSSLTSGEIQETQYF. The CDR3 bases are TGTGCCAGCAGCTCTTTGACTAGCGGGGAGATACAAGAGACCCAGTACTTC.

The table lists this clonotype with many counts. The chain recombines TRBV11-1 with TRBJ2-1; no clear D gene. Germline V gene sequence: CDR1 SGHAT, CDR2 FQDESV (reference sequence). The CDR3 consists of 16 residues. V was shortened by 2 bases and J by 2 bases, with 13 bases between the two germline ends. In DNA form, the CDR3 reads TGTGCCAGCAGCTTACGGGTGGCGGAGACCTACAATGAGCAGTTCTTC. It encodes CASSLRVAETYNEQFF.

Remarks on this clonotype: Sequence at one end of the junction differs from germline and may be a read error. The genes are TRBV4-1 and TRBJ1-2, with D uncertain. CDR1 is MGHRA and CDR2 is YSYEKL in the germline V gene. CDR3 size: 17 residues. The CDR3 is CASSQAFHDGRRYGYIF. The CDR3 region has the DNA TGCGCCAGCAGCCAAGCTTTCCACGATGGACGGAGGTATGGCTACATCTTC.

This sequence joins TRBV20-1 and TRBJ2-7; D not certain. The CDR3 contains 15 residues. Germline V gene data show CDR1 as DFQATT and CDR2 as SNEGSKA (reference sequence). V was cut by 0 bases and J by 0 bases, with 12 bases left in between. The CDR3 loop reads CSARDQSKTSYEQYF. The DNA of the CDR3 is TGCAGTGCTAGAGATCAGAGTAAGACCTCCTACGAGCAGTACTTC.

The chain joins TRBV6-5 to TRBJ2-1; 8 bases are a match to TRBD1. The CDR3 has 15 amino acids. The ends lost 2 bases at V and 4 bases at J; junction bases unmatched: 4. The germline V gene encodes CDR1 MNHEY and CDR2 SVGAGI. CDR3 bases: TGTGCCAGCAGTTACCGGGACAGGCTTTACAATGAGCAGTTCTTC. It translates to CASSYRDRLYNEQFF.

In its sample, this clonotype was seen a few times. The chain joins TRBV29-1 to TRBJ1-2, with TRBD1 matching over 7 bases. Trimming removed 5 bases from V and 8 bases from J; junction bases left unmatched: 11. The CDR3 sequence is 13 residues long. Germline V lookup: CDR1 SQVTM, CDR2 ANQGSEA. The CDR3 reads CSVQQGVLGGYTF. DNA for the CDR3: TGCAGCGTTCAGCAGGGGGTGCTGGGGGGCTACACCTTC. The whole variable domain, filled in from reference TRBV29-1 and TRBJ1-2, reads SAVISQKPSRDICQRGTSLTIQCQVDSQVTMMFWYRQQPGQSLTLIATANQGSEATYESGFVIDKFPISRPNLTFSTLTVSNMSPEDSSIYLCSVQQGVLGGYTFGSGTRLTVV.

The V and J genes are TRBV6-2 or TRBV6-3 and TRBJ1-1, with 9 bases matching TRBD1. In germline, CDR1 is MNHEY, CDR2 SVGEGT. The CDR3 spans 16 residues. The V segment lost 0 bases and the J segment 5 bases; nucleotides outside the gene matches: 7. This chain's CDR3 is CASSYSRQGGGTEAFF. CDR3 nucleotides: TGTGCCAGCAGTTACTCAAGACAGGGGGGAGGGACTGAAGCTTTCTTT.

This chain uses TRBV7-3 with TRBJ2-3; TRBD2 aligns across 8 bases. CDR3 length: 17 residues. After removal of 0 bases from V and 2 bases from J, the junction contained 7 bases not matched to a gene. CDR1 is SGHTA, CDR2 FQGTGA, per germline. DNA for the CDR3: TGTGCCAGCAGCTTAACAGCGGGAGTGGGGATCACAGATACGCAGTATTTT. This codes for CASSLTAGVGITDTQYF. Looking up the rest from reference TRBV7-3 and TRBJ2-3 gives the full variable domain: GAGVSQTPSNKVTEKGKYVELRCDPISGHTALYWYRQSLGQGPEFLIYFQGTGAADDSGLPNDRFFAVRPEGSVSTLKIQRTERGDSAVYLCASSLTAGVGITDTQYFGPGTRLTVL.

Worth noting for this clonotype: A read error may produce the germline difference seen at one junction end. This rearrangement joins TRBV4-2 to TRBJ1-1; the D gene is possibly TRBD1 (5 bases). This CDR3 region has 15 residues. The germline CDR1 and CDR2 sequences are LGHNA and YNFKEQ. The CDR3 reads CASRQEGRVSTEAFF. CDR3 coding DNA: TGTGCCAGCAGACAAGAGGGCAGGGTGAGCACTGAAGCTTTCTTT.

The V gene is TRBV4-3, the J gene TRBJ2-1; TRBD2 matches at 8 bases. From germline, CDR1 is LGHNA and CDR2 YSLEER. V dropped 1 base and J dropped 3; count of bases not matched to a gene: 5. This CDR3 is 16 amino acids long. The CDR3 reads CASSQVAGLGYNEQFF. The CDR3 nucleotides are TGCGCCAGCAGCCAAGTAGCGGGATTGGGCTACAATGAGCAGTTCTTC.

This clonotype was counted between two and nine times. The CDR3 coding sequence is TGCAGTGCTAGTCGTGGACTGGGGGTCGATAACATTCAGTACTTC. Protein: CSASRGLGVDNIQYF. V usage is TRBV20-1 and J usage is TRBJ2-4, with D possibly being TRBD1 or TRBD2 (5 bases each). The CDR3 spans 15 residues. Per the germline V gene, CDR1 is DFQATT and CDR2 is SNEGSKA (reference sequence). V lost 3 bases and J 7 bases, leaving 19 bases between the germline ends.

This clonotype occurred many times. The chain uses TRBV24-1 and TRBJ2-5, with TRBD1 as a possible D gene (5 bases). V shed 3 bases and J shed 1 base, with 17 bases lying between them. The CDR3 totals 17 residues. The V gene's germline CDR1 is KGHDR and CDR2 SFDVKD. The DNA for the CDR3 is TGTGCCACCAGTGATAATCCCATCAGGGTCACCCAAGAGACCCAGTACTTC. It codes for CATSDNPIRVTQETQYF.

This sequence joins TRBV7-2 and TRBJ2-1; weak D call: TRBD1 (6 bases). V lost 5 bases and J 9 bases, leaving 14 bases between the germline ends. This CDR3 contains 13 residues. The germline V gene has CDR1 SGHTA and CDR2 FQGNSA. The CDR3 spells CASSQVTGSEQFF. CDR3 bases: TGTGCCAGCAGCCAAGTGACAGGCAGTGAGCAGTTCTTC.

The V gene is TRBV27, the J gene TRBJ2-1; no definite D call. Germline assignment: CDR1 MNHEY and CDR2 SMNVEV (reference sequence). The CDR3 covers 14 residues. Trimming removed 6 bases at V and 8 bases at J, with 17 bases between. CDR3 in amino acids: CASSLGQSNDEQFF. The DNA for the CDR3 is TGTGCCAGCAGCCTTGGTCAGAGTAACGATGAGCAGTTCTTC.

This clonotype occurred a few times. The J gene is TRBJ1-1, the V gene TRBV5-1, with D possibly TRBD1 on 6 matching bases. Germline V gene lookup returns CDR1 SGHRS and CDR2 YFSETQ. V was shortened by 4 bases and J by 0 bases, with 16 bases between the two germline ends. This CDR3 comprises 16 residues. The CDR3 loop reads CASSTTDRNMNTEAFF. The CDR3 nucleotides are TGCGCCAGCAGCACGACCGACAGGAACATGAACACTGAAGCTTTCTTT.

This chain joins TRBV4-1 and TRBJ2-1, with D possibly being TRBD2 (6 bases). The CDR3 length is 15 residues. Germline V gives CDR1 MGHRA, CDR2 YSYEKL. The V gene lost 4 bases and the J gene lost 5 bases, with 15 bases spanning the gap. CDR3 DNA: TGCGCCAGCAGCCTGGAGCCGGGAGATGACAATGAGCAGTTCTTC. As protein: CASSLEPGDDNEQFF.

A remark on this clonotype: The junction does not match germline at one end; this may be a read error. This rearrangement joins TRBV4-3 to TRBJ2-7, with a tentative D call TRBD2 (6 bases). The CDR3 sequence is 14 residues long. From germline, CDR1 is LGHNA and CDR2 YSLEER. The CDR3 is CASSHLGLSYERYF. CDR3 DNA: TGCGCCAGCAGCCACCTGGGACTGTCCTACGAGCGGTACTTC.

The chain carries TRBV12-3 or TRBV12-4 and TRBJ2-3; TRBD2 aligns across 14 bases. This CDR3 has 20 amino acids. V lost 3 bases and J lost 0; bases outside the gene matches: 11. CDR3 loop: CASSFGLAGGLLESTDTQYF. The CDR3, as DNA: TGTGCCAGCAGTTTTGGACTAGCGGGGGGACTTCTCGAAAGCACAGATACGCAGTATTTT.

The rearrangement joins TRBV5-5 to TRBJ1-2; 8 positions agree with TRBD1. Germline V gene lookup returns CDR1 SGHKS and CDR2 YYEKEE (reference sequence). CDR3 length equals 16 residues. With 4 bases clipped from V and 4 bases from J, the junction kept 12 bases outside the gene matches. The CDR3 DNA follows: TGTGCCAGCAGCGTAGGGTACCGACAGGGGTTCTATGGCTACACCTTC. This encodes CASSVGYRQGFYGYTF.

The chain employs TRBV7-8 and TRBJ1-2; D call uncertain. CDR3 length: 15 residues. Trimming left V 2 bases short and J 1 base short, with 11 bases between. Germline CDR1 is SGHVS and CDR2 is FQNEAQ. The CDR3, as DNA: TGTGCCAGCAGCTTAATCCTCGGCGTTAACTATGGCTACACCTTC. Translation gives CASSLILGVNYGYTF.

This clonotype was detected only a few times. The J gene is TRBJ2-1, the V gene TRBV5-1, with D unclear. CDR1 and CDR2 from the germline V gene are SGHRS and YFSETQ. The CDR3 sequence is 13 residues long. V was clipped by 4 bases and J by 4 bases, with 9 bases between them. The CDR3 region is CASSREEYNEQFF. CDR3 DNA sequence: TGCGCCAGCAGCCGCGAGGAATACAATGAGCAGTTCTTC.

The chain joins TRBV20-1 to TRBJ1-4; no firm D call. Germline V gene lookup returns CDR1 DFQATT and CDR2 SNEGSKA (reference sequence). The CDR3 extends over 11 amino acids. Trimming cost V 2 bases and J 5 bases, with 3 bases left between them. CDR3 protein: CSARQNEKLFF. For the CDR3, the DNA is TGCAGTGCTAGACAAAATGAAAAACTGTTTTTT.

This clonotype was seen a handful of times. The chain has TRBV27 and TRBJ1-1; maybe TRBD1 (6 bases). Germline-derived CDR1 and CDR2 are MNHEY and SMNVEV (reference sequence). Trimming took 4 bases from V and 5 from J, leaving 14 bases between them. The CDR3 is 14 residues long. The CDR3 region has the DNA TGTGCCAGCAGTTCAAATAGGGGGGGTACTGAAGCTTTCTTT. Its translation is CASSSNRGGTEAFF.

The chain uses TRBV11-2 and TRBJ1-2, with 7 bases identical to TRBD1. Looked up from germline, CDR1 is SGHAT and CDR2 is FQNNGV. This CDR3 comprises 17 residues. Trimming took 3 bases from V and 0 from J; bases not matched to a gene: 10. The CDR3, as DNA: TGTGCCAGCAGCTTTCGACAGGGAAGGGGAGCTAACTATGGCTACACCTTC. This encodes CASSFRQGRGANYGYTF. The full variable domain, its missing parts supplied by reference TRBV11-2 and TRBJ1-2, is EAGVAQSPRYKIIEKRQSVAFWCNPISGHATLYWYQQILGQGPKLLIQFQNNGVVDDSQLPKDRFSAERLKGVDSTLKIQPAKLEDSAVYLCASSFRQGRGANYGYTFGSGTRLTVV.